The rows below give T cell receptor beta chains drawn from one sample of a study of response to subunit inactivated influenza vaccine. TCRdb re-called the RT-PCR reads with MiXCR, one entry per CDR3 protein. The data contain 450,000 to 500,000 distinct CDR3 sequences, approximately 11% of them singletons. The sequenced sample was PBMCs from blood, obtained about 40 days after vaccination. Receptor source: a man in his fifties or sixties who received an inactivated influenza vaccine. CDR3s include the opening cysteine and the closing phenylalanine or tryptophan. The order of the fields is V gene, D gene, clone size, J gene, CDR3 protein, CDR3 DNA. D genes are given only for firm matches. The listing skips clone size in some rows; elsewhere it reads once, few, many or a size class.

v_gene: TRBV5-1; d_gene: NA; abundance: many; j_gene: TRBJ2-7; CDR3aa: CASSSGTLSSYEQYF; CDR3nt: TGCGCCAGCAGTTCCGGGACCCTGAGCTCCTACGAGCAGTACTTC
v_gene: TRBV2; d_gene: NA; abundance: NA; j_gene: TRBJ2-3; CDR3aa: CASSEEDTQYF; CDR3nt: TGTGCCAGCAGTGAGGAAGATACGCAGTATTTT
v_gene: TRBV29-1; d_gene: TRBD1; abundance: many; j_gene: TRBJ1-3; CDR3aa: CSVSGGSSGNTIYF; CDR3nt: TGCAGCGTCTCAGGGGGAAGCTCTGGAAACACCATATATTTT
v_gene: TRBV12-3/TRBV12-4; d_gene: TRBD2; abundance: few; j_gene: TRBJ2-7; CDR3aa: CASSPHGGYRPYEQYF; CDR3nt: TGTGCCAGCAGTCCTCACGGGGGGTACCGTCCCTACGAGCAGTACTTC
v_gene: TRBV5-4; d_gene: TRBD1; abundance: NA; j_gene: TRBJ1-6; CDR3aa: CASIRSGQGNSPLHF; CDR3nt: TGTGCCAGCATCCGATCGGGACAGGGCAATTCACCCCTCCACTTT
v_gene: TRBV20-1; d_gene: NA; abundance: NA; j_gene: TRBJ2-3; CDR3aa: CSARDLGSRLNTQYF; CDR3nt: TGCAGTGCTAGAGATCTAGGGTCTCGGCTGAATACGCAGTATTTT
v_gene: TRBV6-1; d_gene: NA; abundance: NA; j_gene: TRBJ2-3; CDR3aa: CASSDRPGTDTQYF; CDR3nt: TGTGCCAGCAGTGACAGACCAGGGACAGATACGCAGTATTTT
v_gene: TRBV29-1; d_gene: TRBD1; abundance: few; j_gene: TRBJ1-2; CDR3aa: CSVEGTGTGLSYYGYTF; CDR3nt: TGCAGCGTTGAAGGAACCGGGACAGGGCTTTCTTATTATGGCTACACCTTC
v_gene: TRBV4-2; d_gene: TRBD2; abundance: few; j_gene: TRBJ2-2; CDR3aa: CASSPRTSGGEYTGELFF; CDR3nt: TGTGCCAGCAGCCCAAGGACTAGCGGGGGGGAGTACACCGGGGAGCTGTTTTTT
v_gene: TRBV6-2/TRBV6-3; d_gene: TRBD1; abundance: NA; j_gene: TRBJ2-2; CDR3aa: CASKMGQGNTGELFF; CDR3nt: TGTGCCAGCAAAATGGGACAGGGCAACACCGGGGAGCTGTTTTTT
v_gene: TRBV6-1; d_gene: NA; abundance: NA; j_gene: TRBJ2-7; CDR3aa: CASRGGTRTYEQYF; CDR3nt: TGTGCCAGCAGGGGAGGGACAAGGACCTACGAGCAGTACTTC
v_gene: TRBV4-3; d_gene: NA; abundance: few; j_gene: TRBJ2-2; CDR3aa: CASSQLSVNGELFF; CDR3nt: TGCGCCAGCAGCCAACTTAGCGTGAACGGGGAGCTGTTTTTT
v_gene: TRBV20-1; d_gene: TRBD2; abundance: NA; j_gene: TRBJ2-3; CDR3aa: CSALERGIRGTQYF; CDR3nt: TGCAGTGCTCTCGAGCGGGGAATCCGTGGTACGCAGTATTTT
v_gene: TRBV5-6; d_gene: TRBD1; abundance: many; j_gene: TRBJ2-7; CDR3aa: CASSSPGQTYEQYF; CDR3nt: TGTGCCAGCAGCTCTCCGGGACAGACCTACGAGCAGTACTTC
v_gene: TRBV20-1; d_gene: NA; abundance: few; j_gene: TRBJ2-2; CDR3aa: CSLLVGPGELFF; CDR3nt: TGCAGTCTACTAGTGGGCCCCGGGGAGCTGTTTTTT
v_gene: TRBV20-1; d_gene: NA; abundance: few; j_gene: TRBJ2-3; CDR3aa: CSARDLVGLPDTQYF; CDR3nt: TGCAGTGCTAGAGATCTAGTGGGGCTCCCAGATACGCAGTATTTT
v_gene: TRBV11-2; d_gene: TRBD2; abundance: few; j_gene: TRBJ2-1; CDR3aa: CASSRTSGGAPPGNEQFF; CDR3nt: TGTGCCAGCAGCCGGACTAGCGGGGGGGCCCCCCCGGGGAATGAGCAGTTCTTC
v_gene: TRBV6-1; d_gene: NA; abundance: many; j_gene: TRBJ1-4; CDR3aa: CASTARGSNEKLFF; CDR3nt: TGTGCCAGCACCGCCCGGGGATCTAATGAAAAACTGTTTTTT